The 25 T cell receptor beta chains below come from one sample, sequenced in a study of T-cell reconstitution after alpha-beta-depleted transplantation in children. Unique molecular identifiers featured in how the TCRbeta library was prepared. TCRdb independently ran MiXCR on the PCR reads; one entry per CDR3 protein. The data contain some 110,000 distinct CDR3 sequences, 10% of them singletons. This sample comprised PBMCs, obtained before TCRalphabeta/CD19-depleted stem cell transplant. The receptors were gathered from a boy aged 2 to 10 with acute lymphoblastic leukemia, due to receive a stem cell transplant.

This clonotype was counted at least ten times. This sequence joins TRBV10-2 and TRBJ2-7, with TRBD1 identical over 9 bases. Germline values: CDR1 WSHSY, CDR2 SAAADI. After removal of 6 bases from V and 4 bases from J, the junction contained 7 bases not matched to a gene. The CDR3 loop spans 14 amino acids. CDR3 in amino acids: CASRAGTGTYEQYF. In nucleotides, the CDR3 is TGCGCCAGCAGGGCCGGGACAGGGACATACGAGCAGTACTTC.

The chain employs TRBV20-1 and TRBJ2-7, with no clear D. Germline V gives CDR1 DFQATT, CDR2 SNEGSKA (reference sequence). V was cut by 2 bases and J by 2 bases, with 10 bases left in between. This CDR3 has 13 amino acids. The CDR3 nucleotides are TGCAGTGCTAGACCTAGGGAAGCCTACGAGCAGTACTTC. It codes for CSARPREAYEQYF.

This clonotype came up many times. The chain uses TRBV12-3 or TRBV12-4 and TRBJ2-2, with 7 bases lining up with TRBD1. CDR3 length: 15 residues. The V and J ends lost 6 bases and 3 bases, in that order; junction bases with no gene match: 7. The CDR3 DNA follows: TGTGCCAGCAGATTGGGACAGTTAGACACCGGGGAGCTGTTTTTT. Protein sequence: CASRLGQLDTGELFF.

This clonotype was seen at least ten times. The gene calls are TRBV19 and TRBJ2-1; 7 nucleotides agree with TRBD2. The length of the CDR3 is 16 residues. With V trimmed by 7 bases and J by 4 bases, 13 bases remained unmatched. Germline CDR1 is LNHDA and CDR2 is SQIVND (reference sequence). CDR3 DNA: TGTGCCAGTACCACTAGGGGTAGCGGGTTATACAATGAGCAGTTCTTC. This codes for CASTTRGSGLYNEQFF. The full variable domain, its missing parts supplied by reference TRBV19 and TRBJ2-1, is DGGITQSPKYLFRKEGQNVTLSCEQNLNHDAMYWYRQDPGQGLRLIYYSQIVNDFQKGDIAEGYSVSREKKESFPLTVTSAQKNPTAFYLCASTTRGSGLYNEQFFGPGTRLTVL.

The sample holds a few counts of this clonotype. V usage is TRBV3-1 and J usage is TRBJ1-1, with D maybe TRBD1 (5 bases). The germline V gene has CDR1 LGHDT and CDR2 YNNKEL (reference sequence). The V gene lost 3 bases and the J gene lost 5 bases, with 13 bases spanning the gap. There are 14 residues in the CDR3. The CDR3 DNA follows: TGTGCCAGCAGCCATACCGGGACCCTAACTGAAGCTTTCTTT. Residues: CASSHTGTLTEAFF.

This clonotype has a handful of counts. The rearrangement uses TRBV2 and TRBJ2-7; D perhaps matches TRBD1 (6 bases). This CDR3 spans 14 amino acids. Trimming shortened V by 4 bases and J by 6 bases, and 16 bases separated the two germline ends. Germline lookup yields CDR1 SNHLY and CDR2 FYNNEI. The CDR3 sequence: CASSGAPGHREQYF. The CDR3 coding sequence is TGTGCCAGCAGTGGGGCCCCGGGACATCGCGAGCAGTACTTC.

This clonotype occurred a few times. The rearrangement uses TRBV5-1 and TRBJ2-1; D could derive from TRBD1 or TRBD2 (5 bases each). CDR1 is SGHRS and CDR2 is YFSETQ in the germline V gene. CDR3 size: 16 residues. V lost 4 bases, J lost 4 bases, and 18 bases lay in between. CDR3 amino acids: CASSGTGTGRYNEQFF. The CDR3 DNA reads TGCGCCAGCAGCGGAACCGGGACGGGTCGTTACAATGAGCAGTTCTTC.

This clonotype was seen a handful of times. The CDR3 spells CASSPHSTRQETQYF. CDR3 coding DNA: TGTGCCAGCAGTCCCCATTCCACAAGACAAGAGACCCAGTACTTC. This chain joins TRBV27 and TRBJ2-5; no clear D. V lost 5 bases, J lost 2 bases, and 15 bases lay in between. The germline V gene has CDR1 MNHEY and CDR2 SMNVEV (reference sequence). The CDR3 is 15 residues long.

This clonotype was picked up many times. The chain joins TRBV5-1 to TRBJ2-2, with 9 bases fitting TRBD2. CDR1 and CDR2 from the germline V gene are SGHRS and YFSETQ. The CDR3 loop spans 17 amino acids. The V gene end was trimmed by 4 bases and the J gene end by 5 bases; junction bases not matched to a gene: 12. The CDR3 DNA is TGCGCCAGCAGCACCAAGGGAGCGGGAGGAGGTACCGGGGAGCTGTTTTTT. It specifies CASSTKGAGGGTGELFF.

This clonotype was seen ten or more times. The rearrangement links TRBV20-1 to TRBJ2-2; D possibly uses TRBD1 or TRBD2 (5 bases each). This CDR3 is 15 amino acids long. The V gene's germline CDR1 is DFQATT and CDR2 SNEGSKA (reference sequence). V was pared by 6 bases and J by 0 bases, with 14 bases between. CDR3 loop: CSAPTGTANTGELFF. In DNA, the CDR3 is TGCAGTGCCCCGACGGGGACCGCGAACACCGGGGAGCTGTTTTTT.

This sequence joins TRBV10-3 and TRBJ1-2; weak D call: TRBD1 (5 bases). V was cut by 2 bases and J by 0 bases, with 10 bases left in between. From germline, CDR1 is ENHRY and CDR2 SYGVKD. The CDR3 covers 15 residues. CDR3 amino acids: CAISEEAGTNYGYTF. CDR3 in DNA: TGTGCCATCAGTGAGGAGGCAGGGACTAACTATGGCTACACCTTC.

This clonotype was detected ten times or more. The V gene is TRBV5-6, the J gene TRBJ2-5, with 9 bases aligning to TRBD2. The CDR3 totals 15 residues. V was pared by 6 bases and J by 5 bases, with 11 bases of the junction left unmatched. The germline V gene encodes CDR1 SGHDT and CDR2 YYEEEE. CDR3 DNA sequence: TGTGCCAGCACTAAAGGAGCGGGAGGTTGGGAGACCCAGTACTTC. Translating gives CASTKGAGGWETQYF.

The V call is TRBV7-9, the J call TRBJ2-2; D may be TRBD1 or TRBD2 (5 bases each). This CDR3 has 16 amino acids. Germline CDR1 and CDR2: SEHNR and FQNEAQ (reference sequence). V lost 4 bases and J 3 bases, leaving 15 bases between the germline ends. The CDR3 loop reads CASSSYRGRDTGELFF. Here the CDR3 DNA reads TGTGCCAGCAGCTCTTATAGGGGACGGGACACCGGGGAGCTGTTTTTT.

This chain links TRBV20-1 with TRBJ1-6; 7 positions match TRBD1. CDR3 size: 14 residues. In germline, CDR1 is DFQATT, CDR2 SNEGSKA (reference sequence). The V segment lost 3 bases and the J segment 6 bases; nucleotides outside the gene matches: 5. The CDR3 DNA sequence: TGCAGTGCTAGCAGGGGGAGCCCTAATTCACCCCTCCACTTT. Translating gives CSASRGSPNSPLHF.

The rearrangement uses TRBV29-1 and TRBJ2-5, with D possibly being TRBD1 (5 bases). Trimming removed 4 bases from V and 0 bases from J, with 12 bases in between. Germline CDR1 is SQVTM and CDR2 is ANQGSEA. This CDR3 is built from 14 residues. The CDR3 is CSVVPLTDQETQYF. CDR3 bases: TGCAGCGTTGTGCCTTTGACAGACCAAGAGACCCAGTACTTC.

This clonotype has ten or more counts. CDR3: CASSHSAAPSSYEQYF. DNA for the CDR3: TGTGCCAGCAGCCATAGCGCCGCCCCGAGCTCCTACGAGCAGTACTTC. The rearrangement links TRBV7-6 to TRBJ2-7; possible D gene TRBD2, 5 bases. CDR1 SGHVS and CDR2 FNYEAQ come from the germline V gene. The CDR3 totals 16 residues. V was shortened by 5 bases and J by 0 bases, with 17 bases between the two germline ends.

The genes are TRBV15 and TRBJ1-1, with a tentative D call TRBD1 (6 bases). The CDR3 sequence is 15 residues long. Germline V CDR1 and CDR2: LNHNV, YYDKDF (reference sequence). Trimming took off 1 base at V and 4 bases at J, with 13 bases between the two ends. In DNA form, the CDR3 reads TGTGCCACCAGCAGAGGTTGGGGGGCGAGCACTGAAGCTTTCTTT. Translating it yields CATSRGWGASTEAFF.

The chain couples TRBV6-5 to TRBJ2-2; a weak D match, TRBD2 (5 bases). V was clipped by 7 bases and J by 5 bases, with 11 bases between them. The CDR3 runs to 13 residues. The germline gives CDR1 MNHEY, CDR2 SVGAGI. The CDR3 spells CASTSTGTGELFF. CDR3 DNA: TGTGCCAGCACCTCAACGGGGACCGGGGAGCTGTTTTTT.

Many counts were recorded for this clonotype. The rearrangement joins TRBV10-3 to TRBJ2-7; D not certain. Trimming took 4 bases from V and 4 from J, leaving 8 bases between them. CDR1 ENHRY and CDR2 SYGVKD come from the germline V gene. The CDR3 contains 12 residues. The DNA of the CDR3 is TGTGCCATCAGTGGGTCCTGGTACGAGCAGTACTTC. Protein: CAISGSWYEQYF.

The V and J genes are TRBV28 and TRBJ2-1; perhaps TRBD2 as D (6 bases). CDR1 MDHEN and CDR2 SYDVKM come from the germline V gene. Deletions cut 5 bases from V and 14 bases from J, with 22 bases between. The CDR3 length is 14 residues. Here the CDR3 DNA reads TGTGCCAGCAGTACCGGGACTCTCTCAGAAGGCGAGTTCTTC. Protein: CASSTGTLSEGEFF.

This clonotype was seen many times. The rearrangement joins TRBV3-1 to TRBJ1-6; D possibly corresponds to TRBD1 (5 bases). Looked up from germline, CDR1 is LGHDT and CDR2 is YNNKEL (reference sequence). The CDR3 length is 14 residues. Trimming cost V 1 base and J 6 bases, with 7 bases left between them. CDR3 sequence reads: CASSQGQSNSPLHF. In DNA, the CDR3 is TGTGCCAGCAGCCAAGGACAGAGTAATTCACCCCTCCACTTT.

This clonotype came up a few times. This sequence joins TRBV7-3 and TRBJ2-3; no firm D call. The germline V and J ends were trimmed by 4 bases and 7 bases, with 15 bases remaining between them. This CDR3 region has 14 residues. Germline CDR1 SGHTA, CDR2 FQGTGA. The CDR3 bases are TGTGCCAGCAGCTCACTCGATCATTTGTATACGCAGTATTTT. Its translation is CASSSLDHLYTQYF.

The chain recombines TRBV7-2 with TRBJ2-2, with 8 nucleotides matching TRBD2. With V trimmed by 3 bases and J by 9 bases, 6 bases remained unmatched. CDR1 SGHTA and CDR2 FQGNSA come from the germline V gene. This CDR3 comprises 14 residues. CDR3 loop: CASSFSGKGRELFF. CDR3 in DNA: TGTGCCAGCAGCTTTAGCGGGAAGGGTAGGGAGCTGTTTTTT.

This clonotype was picked up many times. The rearrangement links TRBV5-1 to TRBJ1-1, with TRBD1 matching over 7 bases. Trimming took 0 bases from V and 5 from J; bases not matched to a gene: 13. In germline, CDR1 is SGHRS, CDR2 YFSETQ. CDR3 length: 17 residues. DNA for the CDR3: TGCGCCAGCAGCTTGGTGGCAGGGGGGTTTAAGGGGACTGAAGCTTTCTTT. It specifies CASSLVAGGFKGTEAFF.

This clonotype appeared a few times. This chain joins TRBV6-1 and TRBJ1-2; D gene uncertain. CDR3 size: 11 residues. V gave up 2 bases and J gave up 7 bases, with 5 bases separating them. Per the germline V gene, CDR1 is MNHNS and CDR2 is SASEGT. The CDR3, as DNA: TGTGCCAGCAGTGAACACCGTGGCTACACCTTC. Translating gives CASSEHRGYTF.